This T cell receptor (beta chain) originates from a study of T cell responses to AZD1222 COVID-19 vaccine. Overall study results and limits: A reported finding is that nearly half of spike-specific TCRs target unmutated variant regions.

Assay: immunoSEQ multiplex PCR; the TCRdb copy retains only in-frame clones and omits some. Of around 160,000 clones in the sample, about 90% were seen once. Concerning this clone: Its target is unknown.

The CDR3 has 13 residues. With V trimmed by 3 bases and J by 7 bases, 4 bases remained unmatched. Germline CDR1 is SGDLS and CDR2 is YYNGEE. The TCR comes from an adult in good health. The source was peripheral blood, collected on day 0 of AZD1222 vaccination. V and J are TRBV9 and TRBJ2-1; 7 nucleotides line up with TRBD1. The CDR3 DNA reads TGTGCCAGCAGCGGACAGGGTTTAAATGAGCAGTTCTTC. Protein sequence: CASSGQGLNEQFF.